Detailed here is one T cell receptor beta chain. Sequencing of TCR beta was performed on blood CD8+ T cells and on blood CD4+ T cells. The multiple sclerosis controls were treatment-naive patients affected by stable or active relapsing-remitting disease. Negative isolation yielded CD8+ and CD4+ T cells; FACS enriched TEMRA cells. V lost 2 bases, J lost 5 bases, and 14 bases lay in between. This CDR3 has 14 residues. Germline V gene lookup returns CDR1 SGDLS and CDR2 YYNGEE. The data stem from a study of CD8 T cells in Susac syndrome. The RNA input was roughly 0.45 to 1 ug, and it was reverse transcribed with random hexamers. By means of immunoSEQ multiplex PCR, TCR beta CDR3 spanning 54 Vbeta and 13 Jbeta underwent amplification. Each CDR3 protein is one row after TCRdb ran MiXCR on the immunoSEQ multiplex PCR reads. Of approximately 300,000 distinct CDR3 sequences listed, approximately 90% were seen once; the top ten hold 0.18%.

Sequenced: CD8+ T cells from PBMCs. The chain combines TRBV9 with TRBJ2-7, with D perhaps TRBD2 (6 bases). This TCR came from a human donor with multiple sclerosis. CDR3: CASSVGGGKNEQYF. In DNA, the CDR3 is TGTGCCAGCAGCGTGGGTGGGGGGAAGAACGAGCAGTACTTC.